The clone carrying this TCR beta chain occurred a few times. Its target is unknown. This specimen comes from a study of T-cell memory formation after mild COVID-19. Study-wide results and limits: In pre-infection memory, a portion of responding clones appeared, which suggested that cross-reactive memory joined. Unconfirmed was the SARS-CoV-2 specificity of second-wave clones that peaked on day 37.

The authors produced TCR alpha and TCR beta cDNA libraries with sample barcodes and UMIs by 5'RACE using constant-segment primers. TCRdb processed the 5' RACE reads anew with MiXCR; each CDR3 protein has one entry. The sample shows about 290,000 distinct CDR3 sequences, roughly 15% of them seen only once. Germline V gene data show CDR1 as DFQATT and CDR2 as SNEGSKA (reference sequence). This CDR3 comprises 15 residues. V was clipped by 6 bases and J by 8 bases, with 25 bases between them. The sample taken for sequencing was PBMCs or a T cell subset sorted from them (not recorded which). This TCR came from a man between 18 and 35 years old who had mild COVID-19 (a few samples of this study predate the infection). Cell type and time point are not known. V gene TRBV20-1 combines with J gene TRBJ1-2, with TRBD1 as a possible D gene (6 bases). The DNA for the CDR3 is TGCAGTGCCCAAGACTCGACAGGTCCCTTGGGAGGCTACACCTTC. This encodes CSAQDSTGPLGGYTF.